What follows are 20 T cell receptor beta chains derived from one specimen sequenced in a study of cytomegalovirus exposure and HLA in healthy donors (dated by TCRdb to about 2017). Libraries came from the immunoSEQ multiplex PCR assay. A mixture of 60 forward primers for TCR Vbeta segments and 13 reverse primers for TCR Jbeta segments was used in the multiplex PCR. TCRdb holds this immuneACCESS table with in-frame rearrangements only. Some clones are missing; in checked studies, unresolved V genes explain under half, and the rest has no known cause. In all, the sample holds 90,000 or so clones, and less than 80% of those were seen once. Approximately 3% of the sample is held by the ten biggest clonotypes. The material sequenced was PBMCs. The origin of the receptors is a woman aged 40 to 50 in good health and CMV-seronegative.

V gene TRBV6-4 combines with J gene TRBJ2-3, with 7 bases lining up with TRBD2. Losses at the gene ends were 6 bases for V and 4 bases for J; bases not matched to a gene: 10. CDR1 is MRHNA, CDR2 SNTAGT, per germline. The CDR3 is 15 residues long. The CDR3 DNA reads TGTGCCAGCAGCCGGTGGGGGGGAGTAGCAGATACGCAGTATTTT. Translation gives CASSRWGGVADTQYF.

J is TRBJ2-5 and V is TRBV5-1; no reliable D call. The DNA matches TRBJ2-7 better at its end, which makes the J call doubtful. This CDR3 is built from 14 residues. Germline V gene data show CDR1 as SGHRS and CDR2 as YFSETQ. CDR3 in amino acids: CASSLLTASYEQYF. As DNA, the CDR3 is TGCGCCAGCAGCTTGCTTACTGCCTCCTACGAGCAGTACTTC.

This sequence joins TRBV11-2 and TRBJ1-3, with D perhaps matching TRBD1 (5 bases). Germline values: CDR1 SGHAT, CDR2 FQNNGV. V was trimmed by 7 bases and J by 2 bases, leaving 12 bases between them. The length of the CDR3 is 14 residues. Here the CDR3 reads CASTRGGAGNTIYF. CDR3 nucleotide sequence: TGTGCCAGCACCCGGGGGGGTGCTGGAAACACCATATATTTT.

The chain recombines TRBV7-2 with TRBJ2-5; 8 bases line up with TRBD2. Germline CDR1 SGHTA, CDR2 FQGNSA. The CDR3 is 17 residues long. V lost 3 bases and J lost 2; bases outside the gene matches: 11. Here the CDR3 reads CASSFGGGGPLQETQYF. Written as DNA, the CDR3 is TGTGCCAGCAGCTTCGGGGGGGGAGGGCCCCTGCAAGAGACCCAGTACTTC. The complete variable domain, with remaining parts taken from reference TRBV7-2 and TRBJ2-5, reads GAGVSQSPSNKVTEKGKDVELRCDPISGHTALYWYRQSLGQGLEFLIYFQGNSAPDKSGLPSDRFSAERTGGSVSTLTIQRTQQEDSAVYLCASSFGGGGPLQETQYFGPGTRLLVL.

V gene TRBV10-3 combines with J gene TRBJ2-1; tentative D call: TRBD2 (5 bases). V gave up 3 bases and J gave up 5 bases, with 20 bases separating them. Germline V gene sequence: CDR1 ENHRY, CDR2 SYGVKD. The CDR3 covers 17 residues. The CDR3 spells CAISDEYGVVPDNEQFF. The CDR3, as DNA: TGTGCCATCAGTGACGAATACGGGGTCGTCCCAGACAATGAGCAGTTCTTC.

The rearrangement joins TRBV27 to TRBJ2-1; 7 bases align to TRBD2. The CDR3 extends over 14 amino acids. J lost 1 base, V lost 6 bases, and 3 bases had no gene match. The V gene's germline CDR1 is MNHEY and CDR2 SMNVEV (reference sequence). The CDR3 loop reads CASRLAQSYNEQFF. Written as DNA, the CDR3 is TGTGCCAGCAGACTAGCGCAATCCTACAATGAGCAGTTCTTC.

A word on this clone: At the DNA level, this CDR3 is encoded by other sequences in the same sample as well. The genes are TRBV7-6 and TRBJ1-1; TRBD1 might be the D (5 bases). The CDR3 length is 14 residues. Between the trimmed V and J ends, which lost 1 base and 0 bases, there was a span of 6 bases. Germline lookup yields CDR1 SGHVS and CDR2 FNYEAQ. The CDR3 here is CASSLGQMNTEAFF. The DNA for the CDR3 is TGTGCCAGCAGCTTAGGACAGATGAACACTGAAGCTTTCTTT.

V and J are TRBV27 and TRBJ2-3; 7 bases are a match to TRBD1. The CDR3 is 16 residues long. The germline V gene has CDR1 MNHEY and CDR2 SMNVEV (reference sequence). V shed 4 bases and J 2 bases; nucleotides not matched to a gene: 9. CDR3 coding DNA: TGTGCCAGCAGTTCCGGGACAGTTTCTTTCACAGATACGCAGTATTTT. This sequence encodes CASSSGTVSFTDTQYF.

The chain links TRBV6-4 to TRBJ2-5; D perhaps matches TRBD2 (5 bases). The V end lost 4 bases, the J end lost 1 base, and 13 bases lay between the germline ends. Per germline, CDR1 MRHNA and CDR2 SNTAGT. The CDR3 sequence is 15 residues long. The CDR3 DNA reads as TGTGCCAGCAGTGCCGATGCGGGCACCCAAGAGACCCAGTACTTC. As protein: CASSADAGTQETQYF.

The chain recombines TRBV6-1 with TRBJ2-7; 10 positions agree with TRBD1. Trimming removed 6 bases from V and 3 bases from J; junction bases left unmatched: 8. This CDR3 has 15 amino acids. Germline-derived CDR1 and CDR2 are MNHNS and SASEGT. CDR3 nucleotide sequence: TGTGCCAGCAGCCGGACCGGGACAGGGGACTACGAGCAGTACTTC. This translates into CASSRTGTGDYEQYF.

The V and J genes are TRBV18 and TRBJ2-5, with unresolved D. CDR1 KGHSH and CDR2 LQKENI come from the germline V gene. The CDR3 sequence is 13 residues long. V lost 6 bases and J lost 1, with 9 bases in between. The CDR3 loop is CASSKESQETQYF. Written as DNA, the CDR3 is TGTGCCAGCTCTAAGGAGTCCCAAGAGACCCAGTACTTC.

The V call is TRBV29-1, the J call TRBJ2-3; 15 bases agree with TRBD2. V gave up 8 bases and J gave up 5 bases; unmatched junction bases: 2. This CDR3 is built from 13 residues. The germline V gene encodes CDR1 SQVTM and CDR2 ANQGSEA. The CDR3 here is CSSGLAGGDTQYF. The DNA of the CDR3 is TGCAGCTCGGGACTAGCGGGAGGAGATACGCAGTATTTT.

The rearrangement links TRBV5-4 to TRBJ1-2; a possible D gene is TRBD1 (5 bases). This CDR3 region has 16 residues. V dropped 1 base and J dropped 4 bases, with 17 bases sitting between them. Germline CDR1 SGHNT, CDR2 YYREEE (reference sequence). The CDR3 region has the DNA TGTGCCAGCAGCTTGTCAGGGTCAGGCCTTATCTATGGCTACACCTTC. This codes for CASSLSGSGLIYGYTF.

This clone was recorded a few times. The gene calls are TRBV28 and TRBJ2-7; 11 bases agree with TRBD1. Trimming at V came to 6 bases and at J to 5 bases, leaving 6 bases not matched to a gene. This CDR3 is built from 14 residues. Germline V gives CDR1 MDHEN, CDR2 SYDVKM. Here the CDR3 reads CASRTDRGRNEQYF. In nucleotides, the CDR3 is TGTGCCAGCAGAACGGACAGGGGGCGTAACGAGCAGTACTTC.

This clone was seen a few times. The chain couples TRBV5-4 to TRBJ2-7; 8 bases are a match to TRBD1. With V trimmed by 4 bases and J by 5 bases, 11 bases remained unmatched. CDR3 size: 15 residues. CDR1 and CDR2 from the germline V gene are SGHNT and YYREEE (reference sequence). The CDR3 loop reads CASSPGQGIVDEQYF. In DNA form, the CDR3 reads TGTGCCAGCAGCCCCGGACAGGGTATCGTCGACGAGCAGTACTTC.

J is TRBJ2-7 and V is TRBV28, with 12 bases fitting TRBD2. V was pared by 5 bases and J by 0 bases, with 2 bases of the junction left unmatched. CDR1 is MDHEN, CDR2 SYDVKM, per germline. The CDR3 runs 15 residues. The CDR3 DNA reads TGTGCCAGCAGTCCGACTAGCGGGGGCTCCTACGAGCAGTACTTC. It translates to CASSPTSGGSYEQYF. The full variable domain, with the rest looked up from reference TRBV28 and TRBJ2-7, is DVKVTQSSRYLVKRTGEKVFLECVQDMDHENMFWYRQDPGLGLRLIYFSYDVKMKEKGDIPEGYSVSREKKERFSLILESASTNQTSMYLCASSPTSGGSYEQYFGPGTRLTVT.

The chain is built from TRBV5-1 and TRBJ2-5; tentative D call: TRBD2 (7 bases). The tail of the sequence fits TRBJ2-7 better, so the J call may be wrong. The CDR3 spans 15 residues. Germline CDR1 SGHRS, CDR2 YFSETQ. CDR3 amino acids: CASSLRGEGSYEQYF. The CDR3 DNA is TGCGCCAGCAGCTTAAGGGGGGAGGGCTCCTACGAGCAGTACTTC.

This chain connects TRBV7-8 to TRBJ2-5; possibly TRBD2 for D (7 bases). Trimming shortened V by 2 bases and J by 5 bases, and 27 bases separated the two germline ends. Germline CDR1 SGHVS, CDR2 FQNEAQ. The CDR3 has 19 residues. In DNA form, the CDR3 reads TGTGCCAGCAGCTTATTGGCTAGCAGGCACAAGGGGGGGTTGGAGACCCAGTACTTC. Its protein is CASSLLASRHKGGLETQYF.

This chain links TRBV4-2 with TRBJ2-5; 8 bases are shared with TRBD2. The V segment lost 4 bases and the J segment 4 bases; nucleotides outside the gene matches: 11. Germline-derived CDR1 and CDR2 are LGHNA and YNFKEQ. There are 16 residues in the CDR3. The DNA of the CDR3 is TGTGCCAGCAGCCCTTTCAGCGGGAGAAATTTAGAGACCCAGTACTTC. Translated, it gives CASSPFSGRNLETQYF.

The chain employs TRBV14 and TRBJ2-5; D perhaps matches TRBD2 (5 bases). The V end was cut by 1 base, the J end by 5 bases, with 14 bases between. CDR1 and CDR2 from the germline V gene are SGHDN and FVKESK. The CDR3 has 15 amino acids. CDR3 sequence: CASSQGTRRYETQYF. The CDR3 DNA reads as TGTGCCAGCAGCCAAGGGACCCGGAGGTATGAGACCCAGTACTTC.